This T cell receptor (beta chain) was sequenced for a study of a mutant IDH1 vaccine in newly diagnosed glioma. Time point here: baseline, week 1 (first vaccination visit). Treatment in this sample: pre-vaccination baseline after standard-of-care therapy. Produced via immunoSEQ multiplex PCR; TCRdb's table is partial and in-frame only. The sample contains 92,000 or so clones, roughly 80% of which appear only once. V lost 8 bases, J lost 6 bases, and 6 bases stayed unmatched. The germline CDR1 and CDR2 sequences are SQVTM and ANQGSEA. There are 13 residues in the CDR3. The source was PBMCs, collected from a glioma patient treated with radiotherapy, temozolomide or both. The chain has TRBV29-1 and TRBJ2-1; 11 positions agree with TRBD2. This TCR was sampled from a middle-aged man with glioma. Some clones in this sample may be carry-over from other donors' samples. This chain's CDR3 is CSTGTSGSNEQFF. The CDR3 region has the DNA TGCAGCACCGGGACTAGCGGATCCAATGAGCAGTTCTTC.